This T cell receptor (beta chain) originates from a study of blood T cells in healthy people across ages. Through a sample-barcoded 5' primer and a J-beta primer mix, a second PCR was run for roughly 7 to 12 cycles. Using its own MiXCR run on the 5' RACE reads, TCRdb lists one record per CDR3 protein. The sample shows about 900,000 distinct CDR3 sequences, 55% to 65% of them seen only once. Trimming took 0 bases from V and 5 from J; bases not matched to a gene: 5. CDR1 LGHNA and CDR2 YSLEER come from the germline V gene. This CDR3 has 15 residues. The clonotype comes from a man aged 30 to 45 in good health. Sequenced sample: blood. V usage is TRBV4-3 and J usage is TRBJ2-5; TRBD2 aligns across 8 bases. CDR3 sequence: CASSQELAGMETQYF. Written as DNA, the CDR3 is TGCGCCAGCAGCCAAGAATTAGCGGGGATGGAGACCCAGTACTTC.